The T cell receptor beta chain under discussion was sequenced for a study of cytomegalovirus exposure and HLA in healthy donors. The trim removed 5 bases at V and 4 bases at J, leaving 12 bases unmatched. Germline assignment: CDR1 MNHEY and CDR2 SMNVEV (reference sequence). This CDR3 region has 16 residues. Assay used: immunoSEQ multiplex PCR; TCRdb lists only in-frame clones, some missing. The data contain tens of thousands of clones, about 94% of them singletons. The gene calls are TRBV27 and TRBJ2-3, with 7 bases fitting TRBD2. The TCR was taken from a young man in good health and CMV-seronegative. Sequenced material: PBMCs. The CDR3 sequence: CASSLLAGEFADTQYF. CDR3 nucleotides: TGTGCCAGCAGTCTCCTGGCGGGAGAGTTTGCAGATACGCAGTATTTT.